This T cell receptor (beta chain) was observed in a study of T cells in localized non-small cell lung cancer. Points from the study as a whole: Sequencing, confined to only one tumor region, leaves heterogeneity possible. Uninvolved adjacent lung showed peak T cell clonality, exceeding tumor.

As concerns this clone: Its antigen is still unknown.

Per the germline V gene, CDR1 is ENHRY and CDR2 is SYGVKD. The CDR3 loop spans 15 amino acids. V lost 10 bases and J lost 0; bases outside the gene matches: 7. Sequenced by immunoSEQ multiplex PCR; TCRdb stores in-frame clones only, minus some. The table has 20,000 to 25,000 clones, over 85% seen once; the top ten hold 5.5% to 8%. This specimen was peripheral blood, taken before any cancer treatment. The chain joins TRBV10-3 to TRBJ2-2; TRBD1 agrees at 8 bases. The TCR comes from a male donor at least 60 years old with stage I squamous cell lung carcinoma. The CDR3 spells CATKTGVPNTGELFF. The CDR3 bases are TGTGCCACGAAGACAGGGGTCCCGAACACCGGGGAGCTGTTTTTT.